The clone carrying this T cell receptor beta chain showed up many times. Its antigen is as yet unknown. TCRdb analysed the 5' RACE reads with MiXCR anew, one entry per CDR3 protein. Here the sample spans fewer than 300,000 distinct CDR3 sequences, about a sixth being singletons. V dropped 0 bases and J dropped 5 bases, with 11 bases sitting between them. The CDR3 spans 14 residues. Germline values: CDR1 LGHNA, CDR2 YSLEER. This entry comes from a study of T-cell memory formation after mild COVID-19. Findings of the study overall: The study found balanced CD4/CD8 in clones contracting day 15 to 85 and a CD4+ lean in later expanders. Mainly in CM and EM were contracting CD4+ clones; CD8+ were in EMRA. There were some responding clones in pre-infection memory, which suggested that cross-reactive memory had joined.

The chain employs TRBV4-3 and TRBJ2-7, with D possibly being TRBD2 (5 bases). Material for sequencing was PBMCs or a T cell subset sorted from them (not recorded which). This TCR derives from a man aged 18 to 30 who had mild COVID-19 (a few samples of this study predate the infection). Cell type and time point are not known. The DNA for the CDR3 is TGCGCCAGCAGCCAAGATCGACTAAGTAACGAGCAGTACTTC. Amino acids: CASSQDRLSNEQYF.